The source of this TCR beta chain is a study of T cells after yellow fever vaccination. Whole-study results and caveats: The study noted that FACS-sorted repertoires could contain abundant clonotypes contaminating from the bulk population. Most primary-vaccination clones recurred post-booster (roughly 96% CD4, over 70% CD8). There was a small share of clonotypes that showed up in both the CD4 and CD8 compartments.

They built TCR cDNA with 5'RACE template switching, a step that put in a universal primer site and UMIs. TCRdb ran MiXCR on the 5' RACE reads and lists one entry per CDR3 protein. Of around 310,000 distinct CDR3 sequences detected, around 4.3% appear once; the ten largest clones hold just under 20%. This clonotype was found a few times. The antigen is undetermined. This CDR3 region has 12 residues. Trimming left V 7 bases short and J 2 bases short, with 9 bases between. Germline-derived CDR1 and CDR2 are SNHLY and FYNNEI. This clonotype was sampled from a man aged 18 to 30 who received the YFV17D yellow fever vaccine. Sequencing used PBMCs, obtained 15 days after the yellow fever booster vaccination. The chain carries TRBV2 and TRBJ2-7, with D maybe TRBD2 (6 bases). This CDR3 reads CASKTGAYEQYV. The CDR3 DNA follows: TGTGCCAGCAAAACGGGGGCCTACGAGCAGTACGTC.